What follows is one T cell receptor (beta chain) and its context. Its target is not known. This specimen comes from a study of T-cell reconstitution after alpha-beta-depleted transplantation in children. Overall study findings and caveats: About two months after transplant, alpha-beta T cells reportedly came from several hundred expanded graft clones. T-cell numbers and diversity one year post-transplant derived largely from freshly generated T cells.

A TCRbeta library incorporating unique molecular identifiers was prepared. TCRdb re-analysed the PCR reads in MiXCR, keeping a single row per CDR3 protein. There are 80,000 or so distinct CDR3 sequences in the sample; about 14% occur only once, and about 30% lies in the top ten. Sequenced material: PBMCs, mostly from graft donor cells, taken 180 days after TCRalphabeta/CD19-depleted stem cell transplant. The sequence came from a male patient between 2 and 9 years old who had a stem cell transplant for acute lymphoblastic leukemia, so the T cells may come from the graft donor.

The CDR3 is CSCYGDTEAFF. CDR3 sequence (DNA): TGCAGCTGTTACGGGGACACTGAAGCTTTCTTT. The J gene is TRBJ1-1, the V gene TRBV20-1; D unclear. This CDR3 region has 11 residues. Germline V gives CDR1 DFQATT, CDR2 SNEGSKA (reference sequence).